This TCR beta chain was profiled in a study of shared clonotypes between healthy human individuals. Only one count was recorded for this clone. Its specificity is not known. Only in-frame clones appear in the TCRdb table, and some are missing; sequencing was by immunoSEQ multiplex PCR. The sample yields 550,000 to 800,000 clones, around two thirds seen once. This CDR3 has 13 amino acids. V dropped 1 base and J dropped 3 bases, with 7 bases sitting between them. CDR1 is SGHAT, CDR2 FQNNGV, per germline. Findings and limits, study-wide: Generation probabilities were higher for clonotypes shared across all four sorted-subset donors than for unshared ones. Among several donors, roughly 5% of naive CD4 clonotypes were found in common.

V gene TRBV11-2 combines with J gene TRBJ2-7; weak D call: TRBD1 (5 bases). The material sequenced was memory CD4+ T cells sorted from blood. Subset described: CD45RA-negative fraction. This TCR was sampled from a woman aged 25 to 45 in good health. Written as DNA, the CDR3 is TGTGCCAGCAGCTTAGTGCAGGGCTACGAGCAGTACTTC. This gives the protein CASSLVQGYEQYF.